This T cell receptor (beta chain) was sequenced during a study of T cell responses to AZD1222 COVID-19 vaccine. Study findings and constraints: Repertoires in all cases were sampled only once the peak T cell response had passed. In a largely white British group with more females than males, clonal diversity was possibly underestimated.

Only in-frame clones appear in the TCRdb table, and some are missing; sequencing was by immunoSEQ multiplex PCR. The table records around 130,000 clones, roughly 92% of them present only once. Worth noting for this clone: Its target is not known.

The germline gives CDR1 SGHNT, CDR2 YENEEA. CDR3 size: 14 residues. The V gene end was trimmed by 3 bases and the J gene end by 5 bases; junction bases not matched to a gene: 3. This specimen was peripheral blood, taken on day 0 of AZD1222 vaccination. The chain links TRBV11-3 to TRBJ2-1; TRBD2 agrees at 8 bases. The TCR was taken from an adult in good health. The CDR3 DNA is TGTGCCAGCAGCTTCAGCGGGAGTAACAATGAGCAGTTCTTC. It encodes CASSFSGSNNEQFF. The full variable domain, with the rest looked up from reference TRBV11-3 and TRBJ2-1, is EAGVVQSPRYKIIEKKQPVAFWCNPISGHNTLYWYLQNLGQGPELLIRYENEEAVDDSQLPKDRFSAERLKGVDSTLKIQPAELGDSAVYLCASSFSGSNNEQFFGPGTRLTVL.